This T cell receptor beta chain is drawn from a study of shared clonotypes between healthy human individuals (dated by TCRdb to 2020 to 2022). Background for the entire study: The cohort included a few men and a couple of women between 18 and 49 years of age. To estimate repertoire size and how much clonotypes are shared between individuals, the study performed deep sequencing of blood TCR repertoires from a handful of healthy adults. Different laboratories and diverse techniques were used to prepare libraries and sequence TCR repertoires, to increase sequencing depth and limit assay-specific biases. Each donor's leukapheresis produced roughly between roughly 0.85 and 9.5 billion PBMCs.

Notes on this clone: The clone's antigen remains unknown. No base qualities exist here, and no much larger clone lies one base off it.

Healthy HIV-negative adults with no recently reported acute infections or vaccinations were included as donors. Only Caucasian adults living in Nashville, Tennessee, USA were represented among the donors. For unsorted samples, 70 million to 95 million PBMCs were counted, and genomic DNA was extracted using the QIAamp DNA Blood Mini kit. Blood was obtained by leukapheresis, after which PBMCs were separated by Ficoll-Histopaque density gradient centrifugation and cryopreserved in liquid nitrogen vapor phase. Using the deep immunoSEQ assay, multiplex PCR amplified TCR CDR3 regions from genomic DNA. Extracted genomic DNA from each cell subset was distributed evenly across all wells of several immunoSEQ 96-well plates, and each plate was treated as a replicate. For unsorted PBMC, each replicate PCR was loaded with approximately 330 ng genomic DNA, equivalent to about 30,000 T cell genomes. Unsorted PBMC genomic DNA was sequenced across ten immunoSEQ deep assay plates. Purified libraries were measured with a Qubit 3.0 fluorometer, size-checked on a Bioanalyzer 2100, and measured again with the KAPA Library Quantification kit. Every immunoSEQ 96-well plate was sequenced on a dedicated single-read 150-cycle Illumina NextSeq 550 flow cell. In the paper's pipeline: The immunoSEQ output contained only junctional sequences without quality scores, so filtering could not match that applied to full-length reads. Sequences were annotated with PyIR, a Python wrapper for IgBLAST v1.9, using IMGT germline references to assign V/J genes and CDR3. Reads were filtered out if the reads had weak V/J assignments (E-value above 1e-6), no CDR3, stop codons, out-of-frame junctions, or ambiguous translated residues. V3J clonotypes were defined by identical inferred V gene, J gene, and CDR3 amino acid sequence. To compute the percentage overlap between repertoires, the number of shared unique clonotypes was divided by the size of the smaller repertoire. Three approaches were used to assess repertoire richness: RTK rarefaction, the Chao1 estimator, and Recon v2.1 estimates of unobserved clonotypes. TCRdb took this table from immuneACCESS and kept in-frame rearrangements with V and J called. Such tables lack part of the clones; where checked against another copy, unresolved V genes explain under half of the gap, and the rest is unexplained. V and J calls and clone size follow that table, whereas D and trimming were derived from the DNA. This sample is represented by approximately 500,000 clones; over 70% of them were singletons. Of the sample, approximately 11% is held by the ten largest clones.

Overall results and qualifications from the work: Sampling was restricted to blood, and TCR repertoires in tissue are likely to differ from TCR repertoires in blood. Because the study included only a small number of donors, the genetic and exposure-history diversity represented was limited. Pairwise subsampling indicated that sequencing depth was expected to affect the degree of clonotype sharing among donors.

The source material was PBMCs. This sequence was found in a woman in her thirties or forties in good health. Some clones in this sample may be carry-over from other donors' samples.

The CDR3 region reads CASSQGLAEGTDTQYF. Here is the DNA: TGTGCCAGCAGCCAGGGACTAGCGGAGGGGACAGATACGCAGTATTTT. Here the chain combines TRBV4-2 and TRBJ2-3; TRBD2 fits 11 bases in the junction. For this chain, trimming is 3 bases at the V end and 3 bases at the J end, and the number of junction bases without a gene match is 5. CDR1 and CDR2, per the germline V gene, are LGHNA and YNFKEQ. The CDR3, cysteine through phenylalanine, is 16 amino acids long. The sequence is cut down to CDR3 DNA, 48 bases in frame from base 1.